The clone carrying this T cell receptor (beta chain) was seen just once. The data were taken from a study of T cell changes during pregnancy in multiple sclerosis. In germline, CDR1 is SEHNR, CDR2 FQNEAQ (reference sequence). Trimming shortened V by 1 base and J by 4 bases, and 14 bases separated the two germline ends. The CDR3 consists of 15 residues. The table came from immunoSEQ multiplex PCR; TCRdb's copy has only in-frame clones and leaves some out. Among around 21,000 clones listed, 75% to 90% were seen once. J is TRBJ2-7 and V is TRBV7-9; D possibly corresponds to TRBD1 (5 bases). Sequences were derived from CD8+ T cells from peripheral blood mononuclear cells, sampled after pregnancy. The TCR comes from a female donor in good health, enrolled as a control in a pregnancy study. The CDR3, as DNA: TGTGCCAGCAGCTTAGAAAGTGGGGCTGGGTACGAGCAGTACTTC. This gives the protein CASSLESGAGYEQYF.